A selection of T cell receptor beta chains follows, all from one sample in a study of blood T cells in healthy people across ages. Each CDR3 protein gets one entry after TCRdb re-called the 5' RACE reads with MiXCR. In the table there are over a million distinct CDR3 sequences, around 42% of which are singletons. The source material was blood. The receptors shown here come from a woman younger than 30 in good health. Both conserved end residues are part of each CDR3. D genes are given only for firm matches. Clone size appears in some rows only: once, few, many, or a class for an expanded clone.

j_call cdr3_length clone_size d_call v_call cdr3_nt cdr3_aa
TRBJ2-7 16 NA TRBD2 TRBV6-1 TGTGCCAGCAGTGAATTGGCGGGGGGGGCAGAATACGAGCAGTACTTC CASSELAGGAEYEQYF
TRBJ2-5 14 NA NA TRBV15 TGTGCCACCACTCCGGGGAGGTTGTGGGAGACCCAGTACTTC CATTPGRLWETQYF
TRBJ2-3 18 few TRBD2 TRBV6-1 TGTGCCAGCAGTCCCCGGACTAGCGGGGGGACTAACACAGATACGCAGTATTTT CASSPRTSGGTNTDTQYF
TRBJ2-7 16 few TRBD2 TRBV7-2 TGTGCCAGCAGCCCCGGCCCCACTAGCGGGGACTACGAGCAGTACTTC CASSPGPTSGDYEQYF
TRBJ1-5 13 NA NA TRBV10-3 TGTGCCATCAGTACGGGCTTTGGACAGCCCCAGCATTTT CAISTGFGQPQHF
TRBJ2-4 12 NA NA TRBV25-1 TGTGCCAGCAGCGAGGGGGGGAACATTCAGTACTTC CASSEGGNIQYF
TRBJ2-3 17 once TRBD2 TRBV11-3 TGTGCCAGCAGCTTAGTGGTGGGTAGCGGGCTAACAGATACGCAGTATTTT CASSLVVGSGLTDTQYF
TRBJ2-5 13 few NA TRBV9 TGTGCCAGCAGCTCCCGACAGGAAGAGACCCAGTACTTC CASSSRQEETQYF
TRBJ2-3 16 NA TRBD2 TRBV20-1 TGCAGTGCTTCCCGGGTGATCGGGGGGTTCACAGATACGCAGTATTTT CSASRVIGGFTDTQYF
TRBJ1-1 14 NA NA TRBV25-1 TGTGCCAGCAGTGTTACAAGGGGGAACACTGAAGCTTTCTTT CASSVTRGNTEAFF
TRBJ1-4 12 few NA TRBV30 TGTGCCTGGGACAGCTCAAATGAAAAACTGTTTTTT CAWDSSNEKLFF
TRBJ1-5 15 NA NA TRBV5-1 TGCGCCAGCAGCTTGGCCGGAGGGCCCGGGGAGCCCCAGCATTTT CASSLAGGPGEPQHF
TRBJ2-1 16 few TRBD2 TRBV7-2 TGTGCCAGCAGCCTGAAAACTAGCGGGGGGTACAATGAGCAGTTCTTC CASSLKTSGGYNEQFF
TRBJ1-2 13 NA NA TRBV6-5 TGTGCCAGCAGTTACGGGACGCGGGGTGGCTACACCTTC CASSYGTRGGYTF
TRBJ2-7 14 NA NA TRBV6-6 TGTGCCAGCAGTTACTCGACTACAACCTACGAGCAGTACTTC CASSYSTTTYEQYF
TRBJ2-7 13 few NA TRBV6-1 TGTGCCAGCAGTGTTACAGGGCGATACGAGCAGTACTTC CASSVTGRYEQYF
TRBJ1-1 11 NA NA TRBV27 TGTGCCACCCGAAGGCTGACTGAAACTTTCTTT CATRRLTETFF
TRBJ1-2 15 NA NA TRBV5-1 TGCGCCAGCAGCCTTCGGGAGGGTGGGGCCTATGGCTACACCTTC CASSLREGGAYGYTF
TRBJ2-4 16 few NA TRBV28 TGTGCCAGCAGTTCGGGTGGCAGTCTAGCCAAAAACATTCAGTACTTC CASSSGGSLAKNIQYF
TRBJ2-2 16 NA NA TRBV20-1 TGCAGTGCTTACTCCGGGACTCACGCGAACACCGGGGAGCTGTTTTTT CSAYSGTHANTGELFF
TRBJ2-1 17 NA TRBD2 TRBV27 TGTGCCAGCAGTTTGATTGGCGGGGGGGTAAGAACCAATGAGCAGTTCTTC CASSLIGGGVRTNEQFF
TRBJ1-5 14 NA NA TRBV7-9 TGTGCCAGCAGCTTAGGTCTTCTGGGTGCGCCCCAGCATTTT CASSLGLLGAPQHF
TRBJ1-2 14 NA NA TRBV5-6 TGTGCCAGCAGCCCTTCCCCAGGCTACTATGGCTACACCTTC CASSPSPGYYGYTF
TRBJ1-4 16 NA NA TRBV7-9 TGTGCCAGCAGCTTATACGAGGGAAGAGGAGGTGAAAAACTGTTTTTT CASSLYEGRGGEKLFF
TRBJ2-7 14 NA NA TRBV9 TGTGCCAGCAGCGTAGCTACGGGGAATGGCGAGCAGTACTTC CASSVATGNGEQYF
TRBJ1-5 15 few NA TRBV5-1 TGCGCCAGCAGCTGGACTGGGGCGGGGAGTCAGCCCCAGCATTTT CASSWTGAGSQPQHF
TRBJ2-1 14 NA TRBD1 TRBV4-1 TGCGCCAGCAGTCCCGGGACAGGGGCCTATGAGCAGTTCTTC CASSPGTGAYEQFF
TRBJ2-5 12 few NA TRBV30 TGTGCCTGGAGTGAGGGGATTTATGAGCAGTACTTC CAWSEGIYEQYF
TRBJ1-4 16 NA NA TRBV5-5 TGTGCCAGCACCGACGGCCCCAGTGACGTTAATGAAAAACTGTTTTTT CASTDGPSDVNEKLFF
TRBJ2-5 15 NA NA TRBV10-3 TGTGCCATCTCCGCGGGGGCGGGGGACCAAGAGACCCAGTACTTC CAISAGAGDQETQYF
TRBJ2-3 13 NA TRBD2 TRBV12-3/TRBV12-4 TGTGCCAGCTCAGCGGGAGGTACAGATGCGCAGTATTTT CASSAGGTDAQYF
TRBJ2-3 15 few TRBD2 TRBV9 TGTGCCAGCAGCATCACTAGCGGGGGGGCAGATACGCAGTATTTT CASSITSGGADTQYF
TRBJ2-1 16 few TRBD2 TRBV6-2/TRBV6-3 TGTGCCAGCAGGGAGGCCGGGACTAGCGGGTACAATGAGCAGTTCTTC CASREAGTSGYNEQFF
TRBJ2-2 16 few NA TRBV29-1 TGCAGCGTTGAAATGTCGACAGTGGGGCGCCCCGGGGAGCTGTTTTTT CSVEMSTVGRPGELFF
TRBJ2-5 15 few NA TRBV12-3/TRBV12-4 TGTGCCAGCAGCGTGACCGTGGGGGTCCAAGAGACCCAGTACTTC CASSVTVGVQETQYF
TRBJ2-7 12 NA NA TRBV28 TGTGCCAGCAGTCTCCCGTTTAATGAGCAGTACTTC CASSLPFNEQYF
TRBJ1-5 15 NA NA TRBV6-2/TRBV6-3 TGTGCCTGCAGCCCCGGTGGGGCAGGGAATCAGCCCCAGCATTTT CACSPGGAGNQPQHF
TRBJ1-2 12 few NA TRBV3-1 TGTGCCAGCAGCCAAGGTCGGAGAGGTTACACCTTC CASSQGRRGYTF
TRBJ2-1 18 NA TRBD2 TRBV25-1 TGTGCCAGAGCTTCCGGGACTAGCGGGAGAAGCTCCTACAATGAGCAGTTCTTC CARASGTSGRSSYNEQFF
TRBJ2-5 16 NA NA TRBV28 TGTGCCAGCAGTAGCACAGAGGCGGGATGGCGAGAGACCCAGTACTTC CASSSTEAGWRETQYF
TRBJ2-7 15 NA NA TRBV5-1 TGCGCCAGCAGCTTGGCCGAGGGAGATGGCTACGAGCAGTACTTC CASSLAEGDGYEQYF
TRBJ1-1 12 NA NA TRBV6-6 TGTGCCAGCAGGCGGGCGCTCCCTGAAGCTTTCTTT CASRRALPEAFF
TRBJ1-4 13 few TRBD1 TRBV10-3 TGTGCCATCTCGGGACAGACCAATGAAAAACTGTTTTTT CAISGQTNEKLFF
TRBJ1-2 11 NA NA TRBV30 TGTGCCTGCTCTAGCTTGTATGGCTACACCTTC CACSSLYGYTF
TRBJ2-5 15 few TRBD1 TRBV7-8 TGTGCCAGCAGCTGGGACAGCTCGGACCAAGAGACCCAGTACTTC CASSWDSSDQETQYF
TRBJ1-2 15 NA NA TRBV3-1 TGTGCCAGCAGCCAAGAAGGGGCCACGATCTCTGGCTACACCTTC CASSQEGATISGYTF
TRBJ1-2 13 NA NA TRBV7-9 TGTGCCAGCAGCCTACCAGGGTTGGGTGGCTACACCTTC CASSLPGLGGYTF
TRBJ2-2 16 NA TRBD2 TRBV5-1 TGCGCCAGCAGCGCGGGACTAGCGAGGAACACCGGGGAGCTGTTTTTT CASSAGLARNTGELFF
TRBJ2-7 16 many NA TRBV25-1 TGTGCCAGCCGAGAAGAAACAGGGATACGGTCGTACGAGCAGTACTTC CASREETGIRSYEQYF
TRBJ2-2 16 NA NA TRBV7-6 TGTGCCAGCAGCTTAGCGTGGCGGAAAAACACCGGGGAGCTGTTTTTT CASSLAWRKNTGELFF
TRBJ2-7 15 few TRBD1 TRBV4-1 TGCGCCAGCAGCCACCAGGGGGTTTTTACCTACGAGCAGTACTTC CASSHQGVFTYEQYF
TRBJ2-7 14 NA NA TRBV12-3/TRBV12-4 TGTGCCAGCAGGATTAGCGCCACCGGAAATGAGCAGTACTTC CASRISATGNEQYF
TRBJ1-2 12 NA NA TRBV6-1 TGTGCCAGCAGACTGACTGCCTATGGCTACACCTTC CASRLTAYGYTF
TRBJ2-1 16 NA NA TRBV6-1 TGTGCCAGCAGTGAAGGAGGAGGTTCCAGGACCAATGAGCAGTTCTTC CASSEGGGSRTNEQFF
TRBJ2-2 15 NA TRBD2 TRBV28 TGTGCCAGCAGTTTCAGCGGGGGAGTGACCGGGGAGCTGTTTTTT CASSFSGGVTGELFF
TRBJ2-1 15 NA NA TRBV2 TGTGCCAGCAGTGAAGGGAGCAATTCTCACAATGAGCAGTTCTTC CASSEGSNSHNEQFF
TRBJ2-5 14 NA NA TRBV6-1 TGTGCCAGCAGCGCAGAGTCCCCAAGAGAGACCCAGTACTTC CASSAESPRETQYF
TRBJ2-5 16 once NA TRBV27 TGTGCCAGCAGTCGCTCTGCCGGGCCAGCCCTAGGGACCCAGTACTTC CASSRSAGPALGTQYF
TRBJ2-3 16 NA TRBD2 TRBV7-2 TGTGCCAGCAGCTATATAGCGGGACTAAGCACAGATACGCAGTATTTT CASSYIAGLSTDTQYF